What follows are 21 T cell receptor beta chains derived from one specimen sequenced in a study of shared clonotypes between healthy human individuals. Clones were read by immunoSEQ multiplex PCR, and TCRdb kept only the in-frame ones, dropping some. The table has approximately 500,000 clones, more than 65% seen once. Specimen: PBMCs. The receptors were gathered from a woman aged 40 to 49 in good health. Some clones in this sample may be carry-over from other donors' samples.

This chain uses TRBV5-1 with TRBJ2-7, with TRBD1 matching over 11 bases. Germline-derived CDR1 and CDR2 are SGHRS and YFSETQ. Unmatched junction bases numbered 12, after V lost 4 bases and J lost 6 bases. The CDR3 is 16 amino acids. CDR3 sequence reads: CASSLGDRGSRGEQYF. The CDR3 DNA is TGCGCCAGCAGCCTGGGGGACAGGGGGTCGCGGGGCGAGCAGTACTTC.

V gene TRBV28 combines with J gene TRBJ2-7; D might be TRBD2 (6 bases). There are 16 residues in the CDR3. V was cut by 3 bases and J by 2 bases, with 17 bases left in between. Germline V gene data show CDR1 as MDHEN and CDR2 as SYDVKM. CDR3 coding DNA: TGTGCCAGCAGTTTGGTCGGGGGAAAGGAGACCTACGAGCAGTACTTC. Protein: CASSLVGGKETYEQYF.

The J gene is TRBJ2-5, the V gene TRBV5-1; maybe TRBD2 (6 bases). CDR3 length: 15 amino acids. Germline assignment: CDR1 SGHRS and CDR2 YFSETQ. The V end lost 1 base, the J end lost 2 bases, and 12 bases lay between the germline ends. CDR3 region: CASSLYGGEQETQYF. The CDR3 DNA reads as TGCGCCAGCAGCTTGTACGGGGGAGAGCAAGAGACCCAGTACTTC.

The CDR3 sequence: CASSLGQVRAGELFF. In nucleotides, the CDR3 is TGTGCCAGCAGCTTAGGCCAGGTCAGGGCCGGGGAGCTGTTTTTT. The chain recombines TRBV11-2 with TRBJ2-2, with D tentatively TRBD1 (5 bases). V gave up 1 base and J gave up 6 bases, with 12 bases separating them. CDR1 and CDR2 from the germline V gene are SGHAT and FQNNGV. This CDR3 is built from 15 residues.

The table lists this clone with a few counts. CDR3 bases: TGTGCCAGCAGCTCTCGACAGGGAGCGAGTACCGGGGAGCTGTTTTTT. Protein product: CASSSRQGASTGELFF. V and J are TRBV7-3 and TRBJ2-2, with TRBD1 matching over 7 bases. Germline V CDR1 and CDR2: SGHTA, FQGTGA. V lost 4 bases and J lost 5; bases outside the gene matches: 10. The CDR3 sequence is 16 residues long.

This CDR3 reads CASSPPGRMNTEAFF. Written as DNA, the CDR3 is TGCGCCAGCAGCCCCCCGGGGAGGATGAACACTGAAGCTTTCTTT. The chain couples TRBV5-1 to TRBJ1-1; D unresolved. Germline V lookup: CDR1 SGHRS, CDR2 YFSETQ. Trimming cost V 4 bases and J 0 bases, with 13 bases left between them. The CDR3 consists of 15 residues.

As to this clone: This is likely an artifact of a read error, given a far larger clone one base away. Other DNA sequences in the same sample also yield this CDR3. The rearrangement links TRBV2 to TRBJ2-6, with TRBD1 identical over 10 bases. V lost 6 bases and J lost 0; bases outside the gene matches: 5. The CDR3 is 17 residues long. Germline CDR1 SNHLY, CDR2 FYNNEI. The CDR3 DNA follows: TGTGCCAGCAGCGGGGACAGGGGTGGCTCTGGGGCCAACGTCCTGACTTTC. This sequence encodes CASSGDRGGSGANVLTF.

This chain uses TRBV6-1 with TRBJ2-1; 7 bases align to TRBD2. The V gene's germline CDR1 is MNHNS and CDR2 SASEGT. This CDR3 has 15 amino acids. J was trimmed by 4 bases and V by 1 base; bases with no gene match: 4. In DNA, the CDR3 is TGTGCCAGCAGTGAAGGCAGCGGGGCTTACAATGAGCAGTTCTTC. Its translation is CASSEGSGAYNEQFF.

V usage is TRBV7-2 and J usage is TRBJ1-3; 9 bases map to TRBD1. The CDR3 consists of 17 residues. V was pared by 2 bases and J by 0 bases, with 5 bases of the junction left unmatched. Germline values: CDR1 SGHTA, CDR2 FQGNSA. For the CDR3, the DNA is TGTGCCAGCAGCTTAACAGGGGGCTTATCCTCTGGAAACACCATATATTTT. It specifies CASSLTGGLSSGNTIYF.

The gene calls are TRBV7-9 and TRBJ2-1; 8 positions match TRBD1. The ends lost 2 bases at V and 10 bases at J; junction bases unmatched: 10. Looked up from germline, CDR1 is SEHNR and CDR2 is FQNEAQ (reference sequence). This CDR3 has 15 amino acids. The CDR3 spells CASSLMTGVALEQFF. The DNA for the CDR3 is TGTGCCAGCAGCTTAATGACAGGGGTAGCCCTCGAGCAGTTCTTC.

The genes are TRBV13 and TRBJ1-5; 9 bases are shared with TRBD1. The CDR3 contains 14 residues. V was clipped by 6 bases and J by 5 bases; unmatched bases: 5. CDR1 and CDR2 from the germline V gene are PRHDT and FYEKMQ (reference sequence). The CDR3 DNA is TGTGCCAGCAGTCCTGACAGGGGGTATCAGCCCCAGCATTTT. Translating gives CASSPDRGYQPQHF.

The rearrangement joins TRBV7-8 to TRBJ2-3; no clear D gene. Germline lookup yields CDR1 SGHVS and CDR2 FQNEAQ. Deletions cut 5 bases from V and 0 bases from J, with 6 bases between. This CDR3 is built from 13 residues. The CDR3 is CASSPSSTDTQYF. The CDR3 DNA is TGTGCCAGCAGCCCATCTAGCACAGATACGCAGTATTTT.

J is TRBJ2-7 and V is TRBV5-1; TRBD1 agrees at 9 bases. The CDR3 consists of 14 residues. Trimming took 0 bases from V and 5 from J; bases not matched to a gene: 3. Germline CDR1 reads SGHRS; CDR2 reads YFSETQ. CDR3 in amino acids: CASSLATGGNEQYF. The CDR3 DNA follows: TGCGCCAGCAGCTTGGCTACAGGGGGCAACGAGCAGTACTTC. Looking up the rest from reference TRBV5-1 and TRBJ2-7 gives the full variable domain: KAGVTQTPRYLIKTRGQQVTLSCSPISGHRSVSWYQQTPGQGLQFLFEYFSETQRNKGNFPGRFSGRQFSNSRSEMNVSTLELGDSALYLCASSLATGGNEQYFGPGTRLTVT.

This clone was seen only a few times. V and J are TRBV5-6 and TRBJ1-2; D perhaps matches TRBD1 (5 bases). There are 15 residues in the CDR3. Germline V gene sequence: CDR1 SGHDT, CDR2 YYEEEE. V was shortened by 1 base and J by 4 bases, with 14 bases between the two germline ends. CDR3 DNA: TGTGCCAGCAGCTTGTGGTCTGGGGCGGCCTATGGCTACACCTTC. Its protein product is CASSLWSGAAYGYTF.

This clone was counted once. It is likely a read error, because the conserved phenylalanine at the end of the CDR3 is missing. The chain links TRBV29-1 to TRBJ1-2; D is undetermined. The CDR3 contains 11 residues. Germline V gene data show CDR1 as SQVTM and CDR2 as ANQGSEA. Trimming removed 7 bases from V and 6 bases from J, with 12 bases in between. CDR3 sequence (DNA): TGCAGCGAGTCCTCAAACAATGGCTACACCTTA. It codes for CSESSNNGYTL.

J is TRBJ2-1 and V is TRBV6-1; 9 bases line up with TRBD1. This CDR3 region has 16 residues. Looked up from germline, CDR1 is MNHNS and CDR2 is SASEGT. The junction had 13 bases not matched to a gene; V was cut back by 4 bases and J by 9 bases. The CDR3 DNA follows: TGTGCCAGCAGTGCCGGGACAGGGATGCGGGAGCGTGAGCAGTTCTTC. Translation gives CASSAGTGMREREQFF.

V and J are TRBV6-5 and TRBJ2-3; 13 bases map to TRBD2. V lost 0 bases and J lost 7; bases outside the gene matches: 4. In germline, CDR1 is MNHEY, CDR2 SVGAGI. This CDR3 has 16 residues. Here the CDR3 reads CASSYSGLAGDHTQYF. CDR3 bases: TGTGCCAGCAGTTACTCAGGACTAGCGGGAGACCATACGCAGTATTTT.

In its sample, this clone was seen many times. The same CDR3 arises from other DNA sequences in this sample as well. V and J are TRBV28 and TRBJ2-3; 9 nucleotides agree with TRBD2. The trim removed 6 bases at V and 2 bases at J, leaving 6 bases unmatched. There are 15 residues in the CDR3. Germline-derived CDR1 and CDR2 are MDHEN and SYDVKM. The CDR3 protein is CASRNSGSHTDTQYF. CDR3 sequence (DNA): TGTGCCAGCAGAAATAGCGGGAGCCACACAGATACGCAGTATTTT.

This clone was picked up one time. This rearrangement joins TRBV5-4 to TRBJ2-3, with D unresolved. The CDR3 runs 12 residues. CDR1 and CDR2 from the germline V gene are SGHNT and YYREEE (reference sequence). With 4 bases removed from V and 6 bases from J, the gap between germline ends came to 9 bases. Written as DNA, the CDR3 is TGTGCCAGCAGCACGACCGCGGATACGCAGTATTTT. Translated: CASSTTADTQYF.

The chain uses TRBV7-9 and TRBJ1-2; 7 bases map to TRBD1. Germline CDR1 reads SEHNR; CDR2 reads FQNEAQ (reference sequence). With V trimmed by 5 bases and J by 4 bases, 10 bases remained unmatched. The CDR3 consists of 15 residues. In nucleotides, the CDR3 is TGTGCCAGCAGCCCCAATACAGGGGAGGGCTATGGCTACACCTTC. It specifies CASSPNTGEGYGYTF.

This clone was counted once. Only one base separates this from a far larger clonotype, so it likely reflects a read error. The sample contains more than one DNA sequence encoding this CDR3. The gene calls are TRBV7-8 and TRBJ1-5, with D possibly being TRBD1 (5 bases). V lost 1 base, J lost 13 bases, and 14 bases lay in between. Germline-derived CDR1 and CDR2 are SGHVS and FQNEAQ. The CDR3 loop spans 13 amino acids. The CDR3 is CASSLEEGAPQHF. The CDR3 bases are TGTGCCAGCAGCTTAGAAGAAGGGGCGCCACAGCATTTT.